A single sample gave rise to the 19 T cell receptor beta chains below, sequenced in a study of T cells after yellow fever vaccination. From the 5' RACE reads, TCRdb called clonotypes with MiXCR, one entry per CDR3 protein. Of approximately 510,000 distinct CDR3 sequences in the sample, about a fifth are singletons; the top ten hold roughly 16%. This material consisted of PBMCs, taken about 20 days after the first yellow fever vaccination. Every receptor here comes from a man between 18 and 35 years old who received the YFV17D yellow fever vaccine.

Note on this clonotype: One end of the junction is discordant with germline, which a read error may explain. J is TRBJ1-1 and V is TRBV5-1; perhaps TRBD1 as D (6 bases). This CDR3 spans 15 amino acids. The germline CDR1 and CDR2 sequences are SGHRS and YFSETQ. The CDR3 DNA reads TGTGCCAGCAGCCTACAGGGAACCATGAACACTGAAGCTTTCTTT. As protein: CASSLQGTMNTEAFF. Full variable domain (rest looked up from reference TRBV5-1 and TRBJ1-1): KAGVTQTPRYLIKTRGQQVTLSCSPISGHRSVSWYQQTPGQGLQFLFEYFSETQRNKGNFPGRFSGRQFSNSRSEMNVSTLELGDSALYLCASSLQGTMNTEAFFGQGTRLTVV.

This clonotype turned up a few times. The chain is built from TRBV20-1 and TRBJ1-4; 9 nucleotides align to TRBD1. Germline V lookup: CDR1 DFQATT, CDR2 SNEGSKA (reference sequence). Unmatched junction bases numbered 6, after V lost 5 bases and J lost 5 bases. The CDR3 consists of 14 residues. Here the CDR3 reads CSAAQGAENEKLFF. The CDR3 region has the DNA TGCAGTGCTGCACAGGGGGCAGAAAATGAAAAACTGTTTTTT.

The sample holds many counts of this clonotype. The chain couples TRBV4-1 to TRBJ2-1, with TRBD1 identical over 9 bases. The trim removed 4 bases at V and 6 bases at J, leaving 7 bases unmatched. The CDR3 extends over 15 amino acids. CDR1 MGHRA and CDR2 YSYEKL come from the germline V gene. The CDR3 reads CASSPWTGVSNEQFF. Written as DNA, the CDR3 is TGCGCCAGCAGCCCCTGGACAGGGGTGAGCAATGAGCAGTTCTTC.

The chain employs TRBV9 and TRBJ1-1, with D possibly TRBD1 on 6 matching bases. Germline V gene data show CDR1 as SGDLS and CDR2 as YYNGEE. The V end lost 3 bases, the J end lost 0 bases, and 15 bases lay between the germline ends. The CDR3 is made up of 16 amino acids. This CDR3 is CASSAPGGALNTEAFF. The CDR3 DNA reads as TGTGCCAGCAGCGCACCTGGGGGGGCCTTGAACACTGAAGCTTTCTTT.

This clonotype was detected a few times. The V gene is TRBV7-7, the J gene TRBJ2-3; D is ambiguous. From germline, CDR1 is SSHAT and CDR2 FNYEAQ (reference sequence). The V end was cut by 0 bases, the J end by 1 base, with 8 bases between. The CDR3 totals 15 residues. In nucleotides, the CDR3 is TGTGCCAGCAGCTTAGCAGATTCGGGCACAGATACGCAGTATTTT. This sequence encodes CASSLADSGTDTQYF.

The V and J genes are TRBV7-2 and TRBJ2-2; D call uncertain. The ends were cut back, 5 bases at V and 4 bases at J, with 11 bases in the middle. There are 14 residues in the CDR3. Per the germline V gene, CDR1 is SGHTA and CDR2 is FQGNSA. CDR3 in amino acids: CASSGLGPTGELFF. As DNA, the CDR3 is TGTGCCAGCAGCGGTCTCGGGCCCACCGGGGAGCTGTTTTTT.

This chain's CDR3 is CASLPGLAGYEQYF. The DNA for the CDR3 is TGTGCCAGCCTTCCGGGACTAGCGGGGTACGAGCAGTACTTC. This sequence joins TRBV12-3 or TRBV12-4 and TRBJ2-7, with 13 bases matching TRBD2. This CDR3 has 14 amino acids. J gave up 4 bases and V 8 bases, and 5 bases lay outside the gene matches.

The rearrangement links TRBV15 to TRBJ2-7, with 8 bases lining up with TRBD2. Trimming took 5 bases from V and 8 from J; bases not matched to a gene: 17. The CDR3 length is 16 residues. Germline loops: CDR1 LNHNV, CDR2 YYDKDF (reference sequence). The CDR3: CATSARGAGDLLKQYF. For the CDR3, the DNA is TGTGCCACCAGCGCCCGAGGAGCGGGGGACCTACTGAAGCAGTACTTC. The variable domain in full, completed from reference TRBV15 and TRBJ2-7, reads DAMVIQNPRYQVTQFGKPVTLSCSQTLNHNVMYWYQQKSSQAPKLLFHYYDKDFNNEADTPDNFQSRRPNTSFCFLDIRSPGLGDTAMYLCATSARGAGDLLKQYFGPGTRLTVT.

The chain couples TRBV7-6 to TRBJ2-3; perhaps TRBD2 as D (7 bases). V lost 5 bases, J lost 3 bases, and 15 bases lay in between. The CDR3 contains 15 residues. In germline, CDR1 is SGHVS, CDR2 FNYEAQ. CDR3 nucleotide sequence: TGTGCCAGCAGCCGTGGGGGGGCCGAGACAGATACGCAGTATTTT. It is translated as CASSRGGAETDTQYF.

This clonotype has more than one count but fewer than ten. V gene TRBV10-3 combines with J gene TRBJ2-6, with a tentative D call TRBD1 (5 bases). Germline lookup yields CDR1 ENHRY and CDR2 SYGVKD. This CDR3 is 15 amino acids long. The V and J ends lost 8 bases and 0 bases respectively, with 11 bases between them. CDR3 DNA sequence: TGTGCCATCGGAGACAGCCGCTCTGGGGCCAACGTCCTGACTTTC. Amino acid sequence: CAIGDSRSGANVLTF.

V usage is TRBV10-3 and J usage is TRBJ1-5; no firm D call. The CDR3 length is 14 residues. Germline V CDR1 and CDR2: ENHRY, SYGVKD. Deletions cut 3 bases from V and 2 bases from J, with 8 bases between. The CDR3 DNA follows: TGTGCCATCAGTGATGCACCAGGCAATCAGCCCCAGCATTTT. It specifies CAISDAPGNQPQHF.

There are a few counts of this clonotype. This chain links TRBV7-8 with TRBJ1-1; no clear D. This CDR3 is built from 14 residues. Germline CDR1 reads SGHVS; CDR2 reads FQNEAQ. Deletions cut 1 base from V and 1 base from J, with 7 bases between. The CDR3: CASSLGPRNTEAFF. In DNA form, the CDR3 reads TGTGCCAGCAGCTTAGGTCCGAGGAACACTGAAGCTTTCTTT. The whole variable domain, remainder taken from reference TRBV7-8 and TRBJ1-1, is GAGVSQSPRYKVAKRGQDVALRCDPISGHVSLFWYQQALGQGPEFLTYFQNEAQLDKSGLPSDRFFAERPEGSVSTLKIQRTQQEDSAVYLCASSLGPRNTEAFFGQGTRLTVV.

This clonotype was seen a handful of times. The CDR3 DNA follows: TGTGCCAGCAGCCGGTCGACTGGGAAGGAGACCCAGTACTTC. It translates to CASSRSTGKETQYF. The rearrangement joins TRBV7-2 to TRBJ2-5; D call uncertain. CDR3 length: 14 amino acids. Trimming took off 5 bases at V and 5 bases at J, with 15 bases between the two ends. CDR1 and CDR2 (germline): SGHTA, FQGNSA.

This chain uses TRBV6-1 with TRBJ1-1; weak D call: TRBD1 (5 bases). Looked up from germline, CDR1 is MNHNS and CDR2 is SASEGT. This CDR3 spans 13 amino acids. Deletions cut 6 bases from V and 10 bases from J, with 18 bases between. The DNA for the CDR3 is TGTGCCAGCAGCTCAGGGTACGACATCCGAGCTTTCTTT. Its translation: CASSSGYDIRAFF.

The chain is built from TRBV6-5 and TRBJ2-7; 10 bases match TRBD1. CDR3 length: 16 amino acids. Unmatched junction bases numbered 7, after V lost 0 bases and J lost 5 bases. The germline gives CDR1 MNHEY, CDR2 SVGAGI. The CDR3 DNA sequence: TGTGCCAGCAGTTACTCGCCGGGACAGGGGACTAACGAGCAGTACTTC. This gives the protein CASSYSPGQGTNEQYF.

This clonotype occurred a few times. This rearrangement joins TRBV20-1 to TRBJ2-7; D may be TRBD1 (5 bases). The CDR3 has 11 amino acids. Germline V gene sequence: CDR1 DFQATT, CDR2 SNEGSKA (reference sequence). CDR3 loop: CSLLGRYEQYV. The CDR3 bases are TGCAGCCTATTGGGGCGCTACGAGCAGTACGTC.

This clonotype turned up a few times. CDR3 nucleotide sequence: TGTGCCAGCAGTTTGTTTCCGGGACAGGGAATCTATGGCTACACCTTC. Amino acids: CASSLFPGQGIYGYTF. This sequence joins TRBV27 and TRBJ1-2; TRBD1 agrees at 9 bases. The CDR3 runs to 16 residues. CDR1 MNHEY and CDR2 SMNVEV come from the germline V gene (reference sequence). The trim removed 3 bases at V and 4 bases at J, leaving 9 bases unmatched.

The chain carries TRBV5-1 and TRBJ2-1; perhaps TRBD1 as D (6 bases). Germline CDR1 reads SGHRS; CDR2 reads YFSETQ. V was pared by 0 bases and J by 9 bases, with 13 bases between. The CDR3 runs to 14 residues. The CDR3 DNA follows: TGCGCCAGCAGCTTGGTGGGGGCTGTGGGTGAGCAGTTCTTC. Its translation is CASSLVGAVGEQFF.

This clonotype was observed many times. The chain's CDR3 is CASSSLAGGLTDTQYF. In DNA, the CDR3 is TGCGCCAGCAGCTCGCTAGCGGGGGGACTCACAGATACGCAGTATTTT. The J gene is TRBJ2-3, the V gene TRBV5-1, with 11 bases matching TRBD2. CDR1 SGHRS and CDR2 YFSETQ come from the germline V gene. The V and J ends lost 3 bases and 2 bases, in that order; junction bases with no gene match: 5. This CDR3 has 16 residues.